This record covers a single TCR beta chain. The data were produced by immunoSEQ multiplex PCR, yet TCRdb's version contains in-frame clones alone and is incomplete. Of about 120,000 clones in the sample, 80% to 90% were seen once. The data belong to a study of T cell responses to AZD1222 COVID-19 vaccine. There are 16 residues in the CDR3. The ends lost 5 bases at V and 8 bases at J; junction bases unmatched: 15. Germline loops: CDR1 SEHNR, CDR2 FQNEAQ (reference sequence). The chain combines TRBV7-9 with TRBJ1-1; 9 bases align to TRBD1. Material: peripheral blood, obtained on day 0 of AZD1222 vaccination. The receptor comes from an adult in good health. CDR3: CASSRWQGQGLTEAFF. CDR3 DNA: TGTGCCAGCAGCAGGTGGCAGGGACAGGGCTTGACGGAAGCTTTCTTT.